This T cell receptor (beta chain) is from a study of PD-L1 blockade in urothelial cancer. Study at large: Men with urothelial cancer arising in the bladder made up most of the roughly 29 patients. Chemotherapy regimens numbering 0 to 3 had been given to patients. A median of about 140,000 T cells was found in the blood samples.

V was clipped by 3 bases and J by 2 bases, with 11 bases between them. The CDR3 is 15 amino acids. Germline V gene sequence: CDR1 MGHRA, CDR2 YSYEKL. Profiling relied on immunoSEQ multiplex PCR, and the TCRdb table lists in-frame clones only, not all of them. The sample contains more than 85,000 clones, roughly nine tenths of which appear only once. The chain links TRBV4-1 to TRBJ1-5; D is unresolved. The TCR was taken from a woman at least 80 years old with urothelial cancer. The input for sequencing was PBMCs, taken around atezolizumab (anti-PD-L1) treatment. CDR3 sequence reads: CASSQPGRRNQPQHF. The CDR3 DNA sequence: TGCGCCAGCAGCCAGCCGGGTAGGCGCAATCAGCCCCAGCATTTT.